The source of this TCR beta chain is a study of blood T cell repertoires in COVID-19. About the research overall: Specimens from acute and convalescent COVID-19 originated in the United States, Italy and Spain.

In the authors' workflow: Researchers report that nucleated cell counts were estimated from reference gene primer amplification. Data came from immunoSEQ multiplex PCR; TCRdb stores just in-frame clones and leaves some out. That table furnishes V, J and clone size, whereas the DNA furnished D and trimming. The sample has 60,000 to 70,000 clones; 85% are singletons. The V segment lost 4 bases and the J segment 5 bases; nucleotides outside the gene matches: 4. The length of the CDR3 is 13 residues. This clone was counted a few times. The rearrangement uses TRBV12-3 or TRBV12-4 and TRBJ1-1, with TRBD1 matching over 7 bases. The sample was peripheral blood. This sequence originates from a man aged 80 or over with acute or convalescent COVID-19. CDR3: CASSSGGRTEAFF. The DNA for the CDR3 is TGTGCCAGCAGTTCAGGGGGACGGACTGAAGCTTTCTTT.